The rows below give T cell receptor beta chains drawn from one sample of a study of brain T cells in children with intractable seizures. Method: immunoSEQ multiplex PCR; TCRdb's copy keeps in-frame clones and lacks some. The repertoire has 50,000 to 75,000 clones, roughly 95% of them found once; the top ten carry more than 0.3%. Sample: peripheral blood, taken at surgery. All receptors derive from a boy younger than two with focal cortical dysplasia and intractable seizures. The CDR3 runs from the conserved cysteine through the conserved F or W. Each record gives: clone size, V gene, D gene, J gene, CDR3 DNA, CDR3 protein. D genes are given only for firm matches. The listing skips clone size in some rows; elsewhere it reads once, few, many or a size class.

abundance: once
v_gene: TRBV28
d_gene: TRBD2
j_gene: TRBJ2-7
CDR3nt: TGTGCCAGCAGTTCAGCGGGAGGAACCTACGAGCAGTACTTC
CDR3aa: CASSSAGGTYEQYF

abundance: -
v_gene: TRBV7-9
d_gene: TRBD1
j_gene: TRBJ2-2
CDR3nt: TGTGCCAGCAGCTCACGACAGGGTTTTACCGGGGAGCTGTTTTTT
CDR3aa: CASSSRQGFTGELFF

abundance: -
v_gene: TRBV15
d_gene: -
j_gene: TRBJ2-2
CDR3nt: TGTGCCACCAGCACCGAGGGATTGAATACCGGGGAGCTGTTTTTT
CDR3aa: CATSTEGLNTGELFF

abundance: -
v_gene: TRBV7-6
d_gene: -
j_gene: TRBJ2-3
CDR3nt: TGTGCCAGCAGTTATCAGGGTTTCACAGATACGCAGTATTTT
CDR3aa: CASSYQGFTDTQYF

abundance: -
v_gene: TRBV5-1
d_gene: -
j_gene: TRBJ1-6
CDR3nt: TGCGCCAGCAGCTTCTGGGCCATGGACGAGGGTAATTCACCCCTCCACTTT
CDR3aa: CASSFWAMDEGNSPLHF

abundance: -
v_gene: TRBV24-1
d_gene: TRBD1
j_gene: TRBJ2-3
CDR3nt: TGTGCCACCAGTGATTTTCCGACAGGGGCAAGCACAGATACGCAGTATTTT
CDR3aa: CATSDFPTGASTDTQYF

abundance: -
v_gene: TRBV3-1/TRBV3-2
d_gene: -
j_gene: TRBJ2-7
CDR3nt: TGTGCCAGCAGCCATGGTGAACTCTACGAGCAGTACTTC
CDR3aa: CASSHGELYEQYF

abundance: -
v_gene: TRBV7-9
d_gene: TRBD2
j_gene: TRBJ2-5
CDR3nt: TGTGCCAGCAGCTTCGGGCGGGGGGGCCAAGAGACCCAGTACTTC
CDR3aa: CASSFGRGGQETQYF

abundance: -
v_gene: TRBV5-1
d_gene: TRBD2
j_gene: TRBJ2-7
CDR3nt: TGCGCCAGCAGCTTGGGTTGGCTAGCGGGAGACAGAGGCTACGAGCAGTACTTC
CDR3aa: CASSLGWLAGDRGYEQYF

abundance: -
v_gene: TRBV7-9
d_gene: TRBD2
j_gene: TRBJ2-1
CDR3nt: TGTGCCAGCAGCTTATCAGCGGGAGTCTCGTTCTTC
CDR3aa: CASSLSAGVSFF

abundance: -
v_gene: TRBV4-2
d_gene: -
j_gene: TRBJ2-3
CDR3nt: TGTGCCAGCAGCCAAGCAATGGCAGATACGCAGTATTTT
CDR3aa: CASSQAMADTQYF

abundance: -
v_gene: TRBV11-1
d_gene: -
j_gene: TRBJ1-2
CDR3nt: TGTGCCAGCAGCTTTAGGGGCGGGTATGGCTACACCTTC
CDR3aa: CASSFRGGYGYTF

abundance: once
v_gene: TRBV10-2
d_gene: -
j_gene: TRBJ2-1
CDR3nt: TGCGCCAGCCTAGGGGTAGGAGATGAGCAGTTCTTC
CDR3aa: CASLGVGDEQFF

abundance: -
v_gene: TRBV5-8
d_gene: -
j_gene: TRBJ1-5
CDR3nt: TGTGCCAGCAGCTTCGGTTTTAGGCTCAATCAGCCCCAGCATTTT
CDR3aa: CASSFGFRLNQPQHF

abundance: -
v_gene: TRBV2
d_gene: TRBD2
j_gene: TRBJ2-1
CDR3nt: TGTGCCAGCAGGGGACTAGCGGGGTACAATGAGCAGTTCTTC
CDR3aa: CASRGLAGYNEQFF

abundance: few
v_gene: TRBV27
d_gene: TRBD2
j_gene: TRBJ2-7
CDR3nt: TGTGCCAGCTCCTCCGGTGCCGGGAGGACCCCTGGCGAGCAGTACTTC
CDR3aa: CASSSGAGRTPGEQYF

abundance: -
v_gene: TRBV6-5
d_gene: -
j_gene: TRBJ1-5
CDR3nt: TGTGCCAGCAGCCGACGGGGGTCCAATCAGCCCCAGCATTTT
CDR3aa: CASSRRGSNQPQHF

abundance: once
v_gene: TRBV5-4
d_gene: TRBD1
j_gene: TRBJ2-1
CDR3nt: TGTGCCAGCAGGGAACCGGGACAGGGGTCGGGGGATGAGCAGTTCTTC
CDR3aa: CASREPGQGSGDEQFF

abundance: -
v_gene: TRBV9
d_gene: TRBD2
j_gene: TRBJ2-4
CDR3nt: TGTGCCAGCAGCCCCAGACTAGCCGGCAAAAACATTCAGTACTTC
CDR3aa: CASSPRLAGKNIQYF

abundance: -
v_gene: TRBV6-1
d_gene: TRBD2
j_gene: TRBJ2-1
CDR3nt: TGTGCCAGCAGTGCCAGCAGCGGGGTGAGATACAATGAGCAGTTCTTC
CDR3aa: CASSASSGVRYNEQFF

abundance: -
v_gene: TRBV11-2
d_gene: TRBD2
j_gene: TRBJ2-1
CDR3nt: TGTGCCAGCAGCTTAGGGTCGGGACTAGGGATCTCTGAGCAGTTCTTC
CDR3aa: CASSLGSGLGISEQFF

abundance: -
v_gene: TRBV4-2
d_gene: TRBD1
j_gene: TRBJ1-2
CDR3nt: TGTGCCAGCAGCCACGACACCCCGGGACAGGGCACTAACTATGGCTACACCTTC
CDR3aa: CASSHDTPGQGTNYGYTF

abundance: -
v_gene: TRBV23-1
d_gene: -
j_gene: TRBJ1-5
CDR3nt: TGCGCCAGCACTCTGGTCAGGGATCAGCATTTT
CDR3aa: CASTLVRDQHF

abundance: -
v_gene: TRBV7-7
d_gene: TRBD2
j_gene: TRBJ2-3
CDR3nt: TGTGCCAGCAGCCCCATAGCGGGGGGGAGGGCGGATACGCAGTATTTT
CDR3aa: CASSPIAGGRADTQYF

abundance: -
v_gene: TRBV9
d_gene: -
j_gene: TRBJ2-7
CDR3nt: TGTGCCAGCAGCGTAGGTCCGGTTTCCTACGAGCAGTACTTC
CDR3aa: CASSVGPVSYEQYF

abundance: -
v_gene: TRBV19
d_gene: -
j_gene: TRBJ1-5
CDR3nt: TGTGCCAGCCACCCGGGGGGACCCAATCAGCCCCAGCATTTT
CDR3aa: CASHPGGPNQPQHF

abundance: -
v_gene: TRBV28
d_gene: TRBD2
j_gene: TRBJ2-3
CDR3nt: TGTGCCAGCAGTTTCCTAGCGGGAGTTGGTACGCAGTATTTT
CDR3aa: CASSFLAGVGTQYF

abundance: -
v_gene: TRBV7-2
d_gene: -
j_gene: TRBJ1-3
CDR3nt: TGTGCCAGCAGCTTGTCCTCTAACTCTGGAAACACCATATATTTT
CDR3aa: CASSLSSNSGNTIYF

abundance: -
v_gene: TRBV9
d_gene: TRBD1
j_gene: TRBJ2-3
CDR3nt: TGTGCCAGCAGCGTAGCAGGGGACAGCCACACAGATACGCAGTATTTT
CDR3aa: CASSVAGDSHTDTQYF

abundance: -
v_gene: TRBV20-1
d_gene: -
j_gene: TRBJ2-7
CDR3nt: TGCAGTGCTAGAAAGGTCACGTACTTC
CDR3aa: CSARKVTYF

abundance: -
v_gene: TRBV5-1
d_gene: TRBD2
j_gene: TRBJ2-1
CDR3nt: TGCGCCAGCAGCGCCCGGGAGGCAGGAGGATACAATGAGCAGTTCTTC
CDR3aa: CASSAREAGGYNEQFF

abundance: -
v_gene: TRBV6-5
d_gene: TRBD1
j_gene: TRBJ1-6
CDR3nt: TGTGCCAGCACTCGGGGACAGGGACTTAATTCACCCCTCCACTTT
CDR3aa: CASTRGQGLNSPLHF

abundance: -
v_gene: TRBV6-1
d_gene: TRBD2
j_gene: TRBJ2-7
CDR3nt: TGTGCCAGCAGTGAAATTCCTAGCGGGGGGGTCTACGAGCAGTACTTC
CDR3aa: CASSEIPSGGVYEQYF

abundance: -
v_gene: TRBV6-5
d_gene: -
j_gene: TRBJ2-1
CDR3nt: TGTGCCAGCAGTTACCTCAATGAGCAGTTCTTC
CDR3aa: CASSYLNEQFF

abundance: -
v_gene: TRBV19
d_gene: TRBD2
j_gene: TRBJ2-1
CDR3nt: TGTGCCAGTAGTAACCTAGCGGGACGGTCCTACAATGAGCAGTTCTTC
CDR3aa: CASSNLAGRSYNEQFF

abundance: -
v_gene: TRBV2
d_gene: -
j_gene: TRBJ1-2
CDR3nt: TGTGCCAGCAGTGAAGCAGCTACGTATGGCTACACCTTC
CDR3aa: CASSEAATYGYTF

abundance: -
v_gene: TRBV6-6
d_gene: -
j_gene: TRBJ2-3
CDR3nt: TGTGCCAGCAGGCAAACCGGGGCTAGCACAGATACGCAGTATTTT
CDR3aa: CASRQTGASTDTQYF

abundance: -
v_gene: TRBV19
d_gene: -
j_gene: TRBJ2-7
CDR3nt: TGTGCCAGTAGTATAGCGGGGGAGCAGTACTTC
CDR3aa: CASSIAGEQYF

abundance: -
v_gene: TRBV15
d_gene: TRBD2
j_gene: TRBJ2-1
CDR3nt: TGTGCCACCAGCAGAGATCAAGGGAGGGCCCTTATCCATGAGCAGTTCTTC
CDR3aa: CATSRDQGRALIHEQFF

abundance: -
v_gene: TRBV6-5
d_gene: TRBD1
j_gene: TRBJ2-1
CDR3nt: TGTGCCAGCACCATAACAGGGGCCAATGAGCAGTTCTTC
CDR3aa: CASTITGANEQFF

abundance: -
v_gene: TRBV10-3
d_gene: -
j_gene: TRBJ1-1
CDR3nt: TGTGCCATCAGTCCTGACTATCTGAACACTGAAGCTTTCTTT
CDR3aa: CAISPDYLNTEAFF

abundance: -
v_gene: TRBV28
d_gene: -
j_gene: TRBJ2-7
CDR3nt: TGTGCCAGCACCGAGCTAGCTAAGGGCAACGAGCAGTACTTC
CDR3aa: CASTELAKGNEQYF

abundance: -
v_gene: TRBV12-3/TRBV12-4
d_gene: -
j_gene: TRBJ1-1
CDR3nt: TGTGCCAGCAGTTTAACTGTGGCTGAAGCTTTCTTT
CDR3aa: CASSLTVAEAFF